What follows are 32 T cell receptor beta chains derived from one specimen sequenced in a study of T cell repertoires in cytomegalovirus infection. Using its own MiXCR run on the reads, TCRdb lists one record per CDR3 protein. This sample yields roughly 230,000 distinct CDR3 sequences, of which 20% to 25% are seen a single time; roughly 18% belongs to the top ten. The sample taken for sequencing was CD8+ T cells from PBMCs. All receptors come from a human donor in good health (CMV status not recorded). Some clones in this sample may be carry-over from other donors' samples.

This clonotype was detected many times. This sequence joins TRBV28 and TRBJ2-7; D gene uncertain. The germline V gene has CDR1 MDHEN and CDR2 SYDVKM. This CDR3 has 14 amino acids. Trimming removed 2 bases from V and 6 bases from J, with 14 bases in between. CDR3 sequence: CASSLKVGAAEQYF. The DNA of the CDR3 is TGTGCCAGCAGTTTAAAGGTCGGAGCTGCCGAGCAGTACTTC.

The table lists this clonotype with a few counts. The chain employs TRBV20-1 and TRBJ2-7, with D unclear. This CDR3 contains 14 residues. V lost 0 bases and J lost 4, with 13 bases in between. Per germline, CDR1 DFQATT and CDR2 SNEGSKA (reference sequence). The CDR3 coding sequence is TGCAGTGCTAGAGAGATCTCCCCTAAATACGAGCAGTACTTC. Protein: CSAREISPKYEQYF.

This clonotype was observed many times. The J gene is TRBJ2-2, the V gene TRBV6-5; 9 positions agree with TRBD2. The CDR3 length is 17 residues. The V gene end was trimmed by 0 bases and the J gene end by 4 bases; junction bases not matched to a gene: 6. Germline loops: CDR1 MNHEY, CDR2 SVGAGI. The CDR3 coding sequence is TGTGCCAGCAGTTACTCGATCGAACTAGCGGGCACCGGGGAGCTGTTTTTT. Translation gives CASSYSIELAGTGELFF.

This clonotype was counted many times. This rearrangement joins TRBV7-6 to TRBJ2-3; tentatively, D is TRBD1 or TRBD2 (5 bases each). The CDR3 sequence is 17 residues long. Trimming took off 4 bases at V and 6 bases at J, with 23 bases between the two ends. Germline CDR1 is SGHVS and CDR2 is FNYEAQ. The CDR3 DNA follows: TGTGCCAGCAGCTGGGGACCGGGCGGCCCTTCGGGGGATACGCAGTATTTT. This gives the protein CASSWGPGGPSGDTQYF.

This clonotype was found a few times. This chain joins TRBV11-1 and TRBJ2-1; the D gene could be TRBD1 or TRBD2 (5 bases each). CDR3 size: 16 residues. Germline lookup yields CDR1 SGHAT and CDR2 FQDESV (reference sequence). The germline V and J ends were trimmed by 2 bases and 3 bases, with 14 bases remaining between them. CDR3 loop: CASSLFWDGGYNEQFF. The CDR3 bases are TGTGCCAGCAGCTTATTCTGGGACGGAGGCTACAATGAGCAGTTCTTC.

This clonotype has only a few counts. The chain has TRBV29-1 and TRBJ1-2, with 10 nucleotides matching TRBD1. CDR1 and CDR2 from the germline V gene are SQVTM and ANQGSEA. Trimming at V came to 1 base and at J to 2 bases, leaving 1 base not matched to a gene. The CDR3 loop spans 14 amino acids. The CDR3 DNA reads as TGCAGCGTTGAAGGGGACAGGGGAAACTATGGCTACACCTTC. The encoded protein is CSVEGDRGNYGYTF.

The chain links TRBV2 to TRBJ2-7, with a possible D match to TRBD1 (6 bases). Germline CDR1 reads SNHLY; CDR2 reads FYNNEI. Trimming cost V 8 bases and J 3 bases, with 11 bases left between them. The length of the CDR3 is 12 residues. Here the CDR3 DNA reads TGTGCCAGCCGGGACACGTACTACGAGCAGTACTTC. Encoded protein: CASRDTYYEQYF. Full variable domain (missing parts from reference TRBV2 and TRBJ2-7): EPEVTQTPSHQVTQMGQEVILRCVPISNHLYFYWYRQILGQKVEFLVSFYNNEISEKSEIFDDQFSVERPDGSNFTLKIRSTKLEDSAMYFCASRDTYYEQYFGPGTRLTVT.

This clonotype was observed many times. The genes are TRBV5-5 and TRBJ2-7, with a tentative D call TRBD2 (6 bases). Germline CDR1 and CDR2: SGHKS and YYEKEE (reference sequence). The V gene lost 3 bases and the J gene lost 2 bases, with 12 bases spanning the gap. CDR3 length: 14 residues. The CDR3 sequence: CASSWDFKTYEQYF. CDR3 DNA: TGTGCCAGCAGCTGGGACTTTAAAACCTACGAGCAGTACTTC.

In its sample, this clonotype was seen once. The chain carries TRBV2 and TRBJ2-1; TRBD2 might be the D (6 bases). This CDR3 region has 16 residues. The germline V gene has CDR1 SNHLY and CDR2 FYNNEI. Trimming took 4 bases from V and 3 from J, leaving 16 bases between them. The CDR3 nucleotides read TGTGCCAGCAGTGGTTCCCAGGTGGGGGGCTACAATGAGCAGTTCTTC. This codes for CASSGSQVGGYNEQFF.

The chain uses TRBV10-3 and TRBJ2-1; D possibly corresponds to TRBD1 (6 bases). Germline CDR1 ENHRY, CDR2 SYGVKD. The CDR3 runs to 15 residues. V shed 3 bases and J shed 0 bases, with 9 bases lying between them. The CDR3 protein is CAISDTTGSYNEQFF. DNA for the CDR3: TGTGCCATCAGTGACACGACAGGCTCCTACAATGAGCAGTTCTTC.

V gene TRBV4-2 combines with J gene TRBJ2-7; 10 positions match TRBD2. V trimming: 0 bases; J trimming: 4 bases; junction bases outside the gene matches: 9. The V gene's germline CDR1 is LGHNA and CDR2 YNFKEQ. There are 17 residues in the CDR3. This CDR3 reads CASSQEGSGTSVYEQYF. CDR3 sequence (DNA): TGTGCCAGCAGCCAAGAAGGATCCGGGACTAGCGTTTACGAGCAGTACTTC.

This chain connects TRBV20-1 to TRBJ2-5; 10 bases fit TRBD2. V lost 1 base and J lost 4; bases outside the gene matches: 12. The CDR3 length is 17 residues. In germline, CDR1 is DFQATT, CDR2 SNEGSKA (reference sequence). This CDR3 is CSARGLHLAGAAETQYF. The CDR3 nucleotides are TGCAGTGCTAGAGGCCTTCACCTAGCGGGGGCTGCAGAGACCCAGTACTTC.

In nucleotides, the CDR3 is TGTGCCAGCAGCTTCACCCTGGACCTCCGGGCGGAGGTCAACGTCCTGACTTTC. This encodes CASSFTLDLRAEVNVLTF. The V call is TRBV11-2, the J call TRBJ2-6; TRBD2 might be the D (5 bases). The V end lost 3 bases, the J end lost 9 bases, and 24 bases lay between the germline ends. CDR1 and CDR2 (germline): SGHAT, FQNNGV. The CDR3 consists of 18 residues.

V gene TRBV20-1 combines with J gene TRBJ1-4; 7 bases are a match to TRBD1. CDR3 length: 16 amino acids. Trimming took 5 bases from V and 0 from J; bases not matched to a gene: 9. The germline CDR1 and CDR2 sequences are DFQATT and SNEGSKA (reference sequence). CDR3 residues: CSAPDREGTTNEKLFF. CDR3 nucleotides: TGCAGTGCTCCTGACAGGGAGGGGACAACTAATGAAAAACTGTTTTTT.

In its sample, this clonotype was seen a few times. V gene TRBV12-3 or TRBV12-4 combines with J gene TRBJ2-3; D not resolved. There are 13 residues in the CDR3. The V end lost 1 base, the J end lost 2 bases, and 4 bases lay between the germline ends. As DNA, the CDR3 is TGTGCCAGCAGTTTAGGGGCCACAGATACGCAGTATTTT. It yields the protein CASSLGATDTQYF.

This clonotype occurred many times. The V gene is TRBV5-4, the J gene TRBJ2-1; a possible D gene is TRBD1 (6 bases). Trimming pared 8 bases from V and 6 bases from J, leaving 12 bases between. The length of the CDR3 is 12 residues. Germline CDR1 reads SGHNT; CDR2 reads YYREEE (reference sequence). The CDR3 protein is CARGALGNEQFF. CDR3 coding DNA: TGTGCCAGGGGGGCACTTGGCAATGAGCAGTTCTTC.

A few counts support this clonotype. The J gene is TRBJ2-7, the V gene TRBV20-1, with unresolved D. Trimming took off 0 bases at V and 2 bases at J, with 11 bases between the two ends. Germline CDR1 and CDR2: DFQATT and SNEGSKA (reference sequence). The CDR3 contains 14 residues. The CDR3 DNA is TGCAGTGCTAGAGATGCGGCAGGAACCTACGAGCAGTACTTC. Its protein is CSARDAAGTYEQYF.

In this sample, this clonotype turned up many times. The chain recombines TRBV7-8 with TRBJ2-5, with 10 bases lining up with TRBD2. CDR3 length: 16 residues. V lost 5 bases to trimming and J lost 5 bases; unmatched junction nucleotides: 11. Germline-derived CDR1 and CDR2 are SGHVS and FQNEAQ. The CDR3, as DNA: TGTGCCAGCAGCCCGACCGGTAGCGGGGGGCTGGAGACCCAGTACTTC. This codes for CASSPTGSGGLETQYF.

The table lists this clonotype with a few counts. This sequence joins TRBV7-3 and TRBJ2-2, with 16 positions matching TRBD2. Germline CDR1 and CDR2: SGHTA and FQGTGA. The CDR3 has 18 residues. Germline trimming cut 0 bases from V and 3 bases from J; bases unmatched to any gene: 1. The CDR3 DNA reads as TGTGCCAGCAGCTTAACGGGACTAGCGGGAGGGGACACCGGGGAGCTGTTTTTT. Amino acid sequence: CASSLTGLAGGDTGELFF.

This clonotype was counted ten times or more. The CDR3 coding sequence is TGTGCCAGCAGTTTAATAGACTACGAGCAGTACTTC. It yields the protein CASSLIDYEQYF. The chain recombines TRBV28 with TRBJ2-7; D is unclear. The CDR3 totals 12 residues. V gave up 2 bases and J gave up 3 bases, with 5 bases separating them. CDR1 MDHEN and CDR2 SYDVKM come from the germline V gene. Full variable domain (missing parts from reference TRBV28 and TRBJ2-7): DVKVTQSSRYLVKRTGEKVFLECVQDMDHENMFWYRQDPGLGLRLIYFSYDVKMKEKGDIPEGYSVSREKKERFSLILESASTNQTSMYLCASSLIDYEQYFGPGTRLTVT.

This clonotype is medium-sized by share. The rearrangement uses TRBV7-8 and TRBJ1-2; 8 positions match TRBD1. The CDR3 is made up of 14 amino acids. From germline, CDR1 is SGHVS and CDR2 FQNEAQ. V dropped 0 bases and J dropped 5; count of bases not matched to a gene: 2. The CDR3 sequence: CASSLATGGYGYTF. For the CDR3, the DNA is TGTGCCAGCAGCTTAGCTACAGGGGGTTATGGCTACACCTTC.

The sample holds a few counts of this clonotype. The chain carries TRBV2 and TRBJ1-6; D not certain. V was clipped by 7 bases and J by 4 bases, with 14 bases between them. Looked up from germline, CDR1 is SNHLY and CDR2 is FYNNEI. CDR3 length: 15 residues. The CDR3 sequence is CASTPSESYNSPLHF. In DNA form, the CDR3 reads TGTGCCAGCACCCCATCGGAGAGTTATAATTCACCCCTCCACTTT.

This clonotype appeared a few times. The genes are TRBV5-5 and TRBJ1-1; tentatively, D is TRBD1 (5 bases). The germline CDR1 and CDR2 sequences are SGHKS and YYEKEE (reference sequence). The V gene lost 4 bases and the J gene lost 5 bases, with 21 bases spanning the gap. CDR3 length: 16 amino acids. The CDR3 protein is CASSPDDSPGGTEAFF. CDR3 bases: TGTGCCAGCAGCCCGGACGACAGCCCCGGCGGGACTGAAGCTTTCTTT.

The sample holds a few counts of this clonotype. The chain combines TRBV25-1 with TRBJ1-6; the D gene is possibly TRBD1 (5 bases). The CDR3 sequence is 15 residues long. V was shortened by 4 bases and J by 3 bases, with 10 bases between the two germline ends. Germline V lookup: CDR1 MGHDK, CDR2 SYGVNS. The CDR3 protein is CASSVRENYNSPLHF. CDR3 in DNA: TGTGCCAGCAGTGTCAGGGAAAACTATAATTCACCCCTCCACTTT.

This clonotype was observed at least ten times. The chain links TRBV12-3 or TRBV12-4 to TRBJ1-6; TRBD1 aligns across 9 bases. The CDR3 covers 14 residues. The J segment lost 14 bases and the V segment lost 5 bases, leaving 10 bases of the junction unmatched. The CDR3 coding sequence is TGTGCCAGCAGTCCCGGACAGGGGACTGGAACCCTCCACTTT. This codes for CASSPGQGTGTLHF.

This clonotype was counted a few times. The chain couples TRBV12-3 or TRBV12-4 to TRBJ1-5, with D possibly being TRBD1 (6 bases). The ends were cut back, 3 bases at V and 1 base at J, with 10 bases in the middle. CDR3 length equals 15 residues. The CDR3, as DNA: TGTGCCAGCAGTTTCGGGGGGCTAAGCAATCAGCCCCAGCATTTT. It translates to CASSFGGLSNQPQHF.

This clonotype was detected ten times or more. V gene TRBV7-2 combines with J gene TRBJ2-3; 12 nucleotides align to TRBD2. The trim removed 5 bases at V and 4 bases at J, leaving 7 bases unmatched. The CDR3 sequence is 16 residues long. Germline V gives CDR1 SGHTA, CDR2 FQGNSA. Here the CDR3 DNA reads TGTGCCAGCAGCACAACTAGCGGGGGGTTCGCAGATACGCAGTATTTT. It translates to CASSTTSGGFADTQYF.

Only a few counts were recorded for this clonotype. The chain recombines TRBV29-1 with TRBJ2-2; 9 positions match TRBD1. The V gene end was trimmed by 6 bases and the J gene end by 4 bases; junction bases not matched to a gene: 3. This CDR3 has 13 residues. Germline V gene lookup returns CDR1 SQVTM and CDR2 ANQGSEA. Here the CDR3 reads CSVYRGLTGELFF. As DNA, the CDR3 is TGCAGCGTCTACAGGGGGCTCACCGGGGAGCTGTTTTTT.

The genes are TRBV7-4 and TRBJ1-2, with TRBD1 identical over 7 bases. The ends lost 3 bases at V and 1 base at J; junction bases unmatched: 11. This CDR3 has 17 residues. CDR1 and CDR2 (germline): SGHVT, SQSDAQ. For the CDR3, the DNA is TGTGCCAGCAGCTTCGTGGGACAGCATCTGAATAACTATGGCTACACCTTC. Encoded protein: CASSFVGQHLNNYGYTF. The full variable domain, its missing parts supplied by reference TRBV7-4 and TRBJ1-2, is GAGVSQSPRYKVAKRGRDVALRCDSISGHVTLYWYRQTLGQGSEVLTYSQSDAQRDKSGRPSGRFSAERPERSVSTLKIQRTEQGDSAVYLCASSFVGQHLNNYGYTFGSGTRLTVV.

As concerns this clonotype: This may arise from a read error, as a much more abundant clone is one base away. V gene TRBV20-1 combines with J gene TRBJ2-1, with D tentatively TRBD2 (5 bases). This CDR3 comprises 12 residues. Germline V gene lookup returns CDR1 DFQATT and CDR2 SNEGSKA (reference sequence). CDR3 region: CSTRRVGDEQFF. The CDR3 nucleotides are TGCAGTACTAGAAGGGTCGGGGATGAGCAGTTCTTC.

This chain uses TRBV9 with TRBJ1-6; D gene ambiguous. Germline CDR1 is SGDLS and CDR2 is YYNGEE. The CDR3 extends over 16 amino acids. Trimming removed 4 bases at V and 7 bases at J, with 18 bases between. The CDR3 region has the DNA TGTGCCAGCAGCTCGGGCACCTGGACCCCCAATTCACCCCTCCACTTT. It codes for CASSSGTWTPNSPLHF. Using reference TRBV9 and TRBJ1-6 for the parts outside the CDR3, the full variable domain is DSGVTQTPKHLITATGQRVTLRCSPRSGDLSVYWYQQSLDQGLQFLIQYYNGEERAKGNILERFSAQQFPDLHSELNLSSLELGDSALYFCASSSGTWTPNSPLHFGNGTRLTVT.

This clonotype showed up just a few times. The chain uses TRBV7-6 and TRBJ2-1, with D perhaps TRBD1 or TRBD2 (5 bases each). Trimming left V 1 base short and J 8 bases short, with 12 bases between. Germline lookup yields CDR1 SGHVS and CDR2 FNYEAQ. CDR3 size: 14 residues. CDR3 sequence reads: CASSLEVLGDEQFF. The CDR3 DNA is TGTGCCAGCAGCTTAGAAGTCCTGGGGGATGAGCAGTTCTTC.